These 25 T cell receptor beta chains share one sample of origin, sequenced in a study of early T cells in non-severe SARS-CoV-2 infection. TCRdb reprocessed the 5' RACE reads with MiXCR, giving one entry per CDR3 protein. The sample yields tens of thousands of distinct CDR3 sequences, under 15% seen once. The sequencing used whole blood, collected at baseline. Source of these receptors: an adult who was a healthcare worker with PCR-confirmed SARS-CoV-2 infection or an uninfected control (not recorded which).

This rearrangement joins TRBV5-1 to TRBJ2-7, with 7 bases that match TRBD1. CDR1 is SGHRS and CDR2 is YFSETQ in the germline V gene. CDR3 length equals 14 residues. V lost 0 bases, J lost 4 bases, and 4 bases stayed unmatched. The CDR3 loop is CASSLETGPYEQYF. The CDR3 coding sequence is TGCGCCAGCAGCTTGGAGACAGGGCCTTACGAGCAGTACTTC.

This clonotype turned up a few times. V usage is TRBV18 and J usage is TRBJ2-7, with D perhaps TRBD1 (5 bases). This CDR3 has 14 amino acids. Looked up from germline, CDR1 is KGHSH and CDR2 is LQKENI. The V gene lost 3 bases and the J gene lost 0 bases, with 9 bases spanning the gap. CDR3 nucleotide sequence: TGTGCCAGCTCACCGGGGCGCCGCTCCTACGAGCAGTACTTC. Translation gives CASSPGRRSYEQYF.

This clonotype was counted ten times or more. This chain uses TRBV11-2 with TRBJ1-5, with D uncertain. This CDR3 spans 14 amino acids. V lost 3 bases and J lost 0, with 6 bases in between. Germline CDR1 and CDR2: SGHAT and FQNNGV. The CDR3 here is CASSLTASNQPQHF. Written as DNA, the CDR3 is TGTGCCAGCAGCTTGACGGCTAGCAATCAGCCCCAGCATTTT.

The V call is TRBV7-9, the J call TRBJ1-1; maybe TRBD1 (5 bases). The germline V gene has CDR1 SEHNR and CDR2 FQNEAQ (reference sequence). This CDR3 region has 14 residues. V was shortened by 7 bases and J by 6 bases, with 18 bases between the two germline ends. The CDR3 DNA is TGTGCCAGCACTCAACAGGACGTAGTCTCTGAAGCTTTCTTT. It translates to CASTQQDVVSEAFF.

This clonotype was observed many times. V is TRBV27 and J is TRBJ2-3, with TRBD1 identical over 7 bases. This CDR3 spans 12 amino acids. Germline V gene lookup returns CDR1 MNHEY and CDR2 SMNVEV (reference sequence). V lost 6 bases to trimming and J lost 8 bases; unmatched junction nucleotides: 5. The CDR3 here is CASRNPGGTQYF. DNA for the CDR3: TGTGCCAGCAGAAATCCAGGGGGTACGCAGTATTTT.

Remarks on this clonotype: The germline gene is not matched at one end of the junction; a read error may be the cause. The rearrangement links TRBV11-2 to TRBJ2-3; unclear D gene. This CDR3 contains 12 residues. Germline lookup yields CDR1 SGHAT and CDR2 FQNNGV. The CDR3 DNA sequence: TGTGTCAGCAGCTCCCCCTGGGATACGCAGTATTTT. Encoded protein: CVSSSPWDTQYF.

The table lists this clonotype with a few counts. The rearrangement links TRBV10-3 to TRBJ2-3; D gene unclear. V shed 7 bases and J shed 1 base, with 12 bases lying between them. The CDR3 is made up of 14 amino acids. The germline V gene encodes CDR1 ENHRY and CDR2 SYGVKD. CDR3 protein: CAINQKVGTDTQYF. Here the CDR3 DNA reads TGTGCCATCAACCAGAAGGTGGGCACAGATACGCAGTATTTT.

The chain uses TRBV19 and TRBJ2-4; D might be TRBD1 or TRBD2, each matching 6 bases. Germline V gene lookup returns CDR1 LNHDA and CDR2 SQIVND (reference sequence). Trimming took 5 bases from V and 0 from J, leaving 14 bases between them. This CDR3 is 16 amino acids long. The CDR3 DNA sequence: TGTGCCAGTAGTGGAGGGGACACTCAAGCCAAAAACATTCAGTACTTC. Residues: CASSGGDTQAKNIQYF. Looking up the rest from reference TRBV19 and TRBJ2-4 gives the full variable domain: DGGITQSPKYLFRKEGQNVTLSCEQNLNHDAMYWYRQDPGQGLRLIYYSQIVNDFQKGDIAEGYSVSREKKESFPLTVTSAQKNPTAFYLCASSGGDTQAKNIQYFGAGTRLSVL.

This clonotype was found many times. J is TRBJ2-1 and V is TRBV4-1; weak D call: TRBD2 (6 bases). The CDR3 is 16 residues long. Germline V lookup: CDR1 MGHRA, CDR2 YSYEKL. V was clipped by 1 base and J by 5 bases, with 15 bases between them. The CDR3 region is CASSQAGLTRNNEQFF. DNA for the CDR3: TGCGCCAGCAGCCAAGCTGGACTAACTAGGAACAATGAGCAGTTCTTC.

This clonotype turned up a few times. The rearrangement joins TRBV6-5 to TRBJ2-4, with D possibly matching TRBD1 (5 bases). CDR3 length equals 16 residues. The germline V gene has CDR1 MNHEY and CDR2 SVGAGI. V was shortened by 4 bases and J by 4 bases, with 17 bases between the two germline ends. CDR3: CASSSTPTERKNIQYF. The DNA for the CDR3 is TGTGCCAGCAGTTCCACCCCGACAGAGAGAAAAAACATTCAGTACTTC.

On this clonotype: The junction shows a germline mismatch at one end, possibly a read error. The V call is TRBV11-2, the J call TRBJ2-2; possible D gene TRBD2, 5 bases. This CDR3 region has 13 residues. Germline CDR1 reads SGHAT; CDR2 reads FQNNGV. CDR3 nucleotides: TGTGCCAGCAGTCCCTCGAACACCGGGGAGCTGTCTTTT. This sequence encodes CASSPSNTGELSF. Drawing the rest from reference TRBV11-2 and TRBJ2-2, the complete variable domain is EAGVAQSPRYKIIEKRQSVAFWCNPISGHATLYWYQQILGQGPKLLIQFQNNGVVDDSQLPKDRFSAERLKGVDSTLKIQPAKLEDSAVYLCASSPSNTGELSFGEGSRLTVL.

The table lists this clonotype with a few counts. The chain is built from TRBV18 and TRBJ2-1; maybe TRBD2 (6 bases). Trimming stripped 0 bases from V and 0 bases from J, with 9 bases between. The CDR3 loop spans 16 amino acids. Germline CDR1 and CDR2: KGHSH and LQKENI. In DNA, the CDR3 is TGTGCCAGCTCACCACCGGGGGGTATCTCCTACAATGAGCAGTTCTTC. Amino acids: CASSPPGGISYNEQFF.

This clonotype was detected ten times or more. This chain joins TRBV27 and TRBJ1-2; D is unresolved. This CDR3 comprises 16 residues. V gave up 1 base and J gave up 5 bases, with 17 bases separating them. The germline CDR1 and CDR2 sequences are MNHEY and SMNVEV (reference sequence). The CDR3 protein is CASSLFRRSQIYGYTF. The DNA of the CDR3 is TGTGCCAGCAGTTTATTTAGACGGAGCCAAATTTATGGCTACACCTTC.

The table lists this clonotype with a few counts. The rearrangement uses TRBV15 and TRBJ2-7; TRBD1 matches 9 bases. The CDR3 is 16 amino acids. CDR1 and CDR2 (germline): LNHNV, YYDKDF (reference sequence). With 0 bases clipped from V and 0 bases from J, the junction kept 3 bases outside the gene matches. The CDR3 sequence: CATSRDWGQGSYEQYF. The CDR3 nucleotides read TGTGCCACCAGCAGAGATTGGGGACAGGGCTCCTACGAGCAGTACTTC.

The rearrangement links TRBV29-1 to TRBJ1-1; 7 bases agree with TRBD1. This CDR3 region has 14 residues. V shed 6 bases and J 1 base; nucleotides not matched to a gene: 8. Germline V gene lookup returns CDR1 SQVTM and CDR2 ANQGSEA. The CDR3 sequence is CSVQPGQQNTEAFF. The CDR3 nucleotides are TGCAGCGTGCAACCGGGACAGCAGAACACTGAAGCTTTCTTT.

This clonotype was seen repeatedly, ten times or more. As DNA, the CDR3 is TGTGCCAGCAGCCACGCCAGCGGTCCAGATACGCAGTATTTT. It codes for CASSHASGPDTQYF. The V gene is TRBV7-9, the J gene TRBJ2-3; the D gene is possibly TRBD2 (5 bases). CDR1 is SEHNR and CDR2 is FQNEAQ in the germline V gene (reference sequence). Trimming took off 5 bases at V and 4 bases at J, with 13 bases between the two ends. CDR3 size: 14 residues.

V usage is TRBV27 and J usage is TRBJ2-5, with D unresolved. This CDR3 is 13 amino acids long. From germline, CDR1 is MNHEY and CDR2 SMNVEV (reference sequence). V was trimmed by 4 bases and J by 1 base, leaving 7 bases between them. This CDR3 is CASSSLSQETQYF. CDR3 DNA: TGTGCCAGCAGTTCTCTTTCCCAAGAGACCCAGTACTTC.

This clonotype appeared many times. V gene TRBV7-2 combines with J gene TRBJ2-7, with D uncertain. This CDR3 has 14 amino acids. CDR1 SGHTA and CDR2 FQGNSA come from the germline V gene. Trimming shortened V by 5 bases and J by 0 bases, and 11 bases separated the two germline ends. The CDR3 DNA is TGTGCCAGCAGCCCCCTAAGGAACTCCTACGAGCAGTACTTC. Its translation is CASSPLRNSYEQYF.

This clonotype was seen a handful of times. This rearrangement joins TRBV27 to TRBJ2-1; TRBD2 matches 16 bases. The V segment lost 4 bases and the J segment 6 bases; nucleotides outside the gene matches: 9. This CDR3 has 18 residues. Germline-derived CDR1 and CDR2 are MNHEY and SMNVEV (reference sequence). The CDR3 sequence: CASSSGLAGGPSLNEQFF. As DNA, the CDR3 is TGTGCCAGCAGTTCGGGACTAGCGGGGGGGCCTTCTCTCAATGAGCAGTTCTTC.

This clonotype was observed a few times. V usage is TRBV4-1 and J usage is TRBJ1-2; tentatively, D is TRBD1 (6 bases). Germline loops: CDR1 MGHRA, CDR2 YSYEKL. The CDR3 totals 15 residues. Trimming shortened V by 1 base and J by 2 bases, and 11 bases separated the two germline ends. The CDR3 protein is CASSQAGGRNYGYTF. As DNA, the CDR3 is TGCGCCAGCAGCCAAGCGGGGGGGCGCAACTATGGCTACACCTTC.

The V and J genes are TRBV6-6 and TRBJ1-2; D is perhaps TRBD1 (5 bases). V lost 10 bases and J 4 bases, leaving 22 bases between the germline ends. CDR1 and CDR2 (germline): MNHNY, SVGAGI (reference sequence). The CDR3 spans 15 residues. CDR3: CANKPSRDGGYGYTF. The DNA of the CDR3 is TGTGCCAACAAACCCTCTAGGGACGGTGGCTATGGCTACACCTTC.

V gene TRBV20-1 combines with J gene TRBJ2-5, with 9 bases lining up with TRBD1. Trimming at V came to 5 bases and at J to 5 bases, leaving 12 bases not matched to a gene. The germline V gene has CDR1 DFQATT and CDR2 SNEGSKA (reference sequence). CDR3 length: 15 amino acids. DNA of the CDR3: TGCAGTGCTTTTATCCCGGGACAGGGTATGGAGACCCAGTACTTC. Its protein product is CSAFIPGQGMETQYF.

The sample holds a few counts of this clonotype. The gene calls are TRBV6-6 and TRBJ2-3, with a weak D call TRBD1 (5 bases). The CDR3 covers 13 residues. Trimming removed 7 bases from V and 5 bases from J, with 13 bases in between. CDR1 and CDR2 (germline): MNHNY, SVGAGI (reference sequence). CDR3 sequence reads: CASTGRAQDTQYF. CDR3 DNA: TGTGCCAGCACGGGCAGGGCCCAAGATACGCAGTATTTT.

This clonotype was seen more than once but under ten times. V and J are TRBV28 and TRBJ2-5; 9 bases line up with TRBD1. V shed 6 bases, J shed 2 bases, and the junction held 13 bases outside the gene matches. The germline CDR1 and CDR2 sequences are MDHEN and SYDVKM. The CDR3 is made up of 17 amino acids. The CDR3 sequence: CASSPIQRDRVQETQYF. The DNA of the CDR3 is TGTGCCAGCAGCCCGATACAGCGGGACAGGGTTCAAGAGACCCAGTACTTC.

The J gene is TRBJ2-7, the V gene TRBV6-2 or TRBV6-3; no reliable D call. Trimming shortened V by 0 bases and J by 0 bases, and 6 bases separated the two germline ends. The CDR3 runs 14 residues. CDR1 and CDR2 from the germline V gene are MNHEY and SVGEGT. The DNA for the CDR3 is TGTGCCAGCAGTTACTCGGGAAACTCCTACGAGCAGTACTTC. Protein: CASSYSGNSYEQYF.